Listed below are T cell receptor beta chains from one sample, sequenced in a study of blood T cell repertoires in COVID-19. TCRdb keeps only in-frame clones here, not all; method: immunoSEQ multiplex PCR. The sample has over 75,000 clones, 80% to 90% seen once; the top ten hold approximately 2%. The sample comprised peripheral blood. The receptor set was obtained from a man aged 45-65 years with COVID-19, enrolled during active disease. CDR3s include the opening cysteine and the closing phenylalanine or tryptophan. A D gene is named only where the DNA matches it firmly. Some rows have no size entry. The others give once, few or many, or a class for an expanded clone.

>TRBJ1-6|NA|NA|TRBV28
TGTGCCAGCAACCCGGGCCCGGGGTCACCCCTCCACTTT
CASNPGPGSPLHF
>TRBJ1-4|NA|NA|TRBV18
TGTGCCAGCTCACCAGGGGCCGGCGAAAAACTGTTTTTT
CASSPGAGEKLFF
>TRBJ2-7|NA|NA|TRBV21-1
TGTGCCAGCAGTGACCCCGTCCAGGGTGGATACGAGCAGTACTTC
CASSDPVQGGYEQYF
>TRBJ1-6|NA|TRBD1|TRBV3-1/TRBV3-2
TGTGCCAGCAGCCGAGGACAGGGGACTTCACCCCTCCACTTT
CASSRGQGTSPLHF
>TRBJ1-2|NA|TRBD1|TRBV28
TGTGCCACACCTGGGGAACAGGGGATAAACTATGGCTACACCTTC
CATPGEQGINYGYTF
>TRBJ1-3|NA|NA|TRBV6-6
TGTGCCAGCAGTGGCCAGGGGCGCTCTGGAAACACCATATATTTT
CASSGQGRSGNTIYF
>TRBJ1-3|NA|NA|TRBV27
TGTGCCAGCAGCCTACAACTGCCGGGAGCTGGAAACACCATATATTTT
CASSLQLPGAGNTIYF
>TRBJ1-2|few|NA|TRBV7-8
TGTGCCAGCAGCACACAGGCTTTTAACTATGGCTACACCTTC
CASSTQAFNYGYTF
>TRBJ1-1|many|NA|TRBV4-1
TGCGCCAGCAGCCAAGCCCGGCGGATTATGAACACTGAAGCTTTCTTT
CASSQARRIMNTEAFF
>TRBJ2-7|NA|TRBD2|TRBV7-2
TGTGCCAGCAGCTTAGGGAGGAGCGGGGGGGCAGGCGAGCAGTACTTC
CASSLGRSGGAGEQYF
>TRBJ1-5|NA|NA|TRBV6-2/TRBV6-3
TGTGCCAGCAGTTACCCCGGTCAGCCCCAGCATTTT
CASSYPGQPQHF
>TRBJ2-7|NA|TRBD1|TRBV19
TGTGCCAGTAGACTGGACCCCGGACAGGGGGGAGGCGAGCAGTACTTC
CASRLDPGQGGGEQYF
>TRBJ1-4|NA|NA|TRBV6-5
TGTGCCAGCAGGCGAGAACAGGGAAATGAAAAACTGTTTTTT
CASRREQGNEKLFF
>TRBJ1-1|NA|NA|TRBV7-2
TGTGCCAGCAGCTTAGCTGGCCAGACTAACACTGAAGCTTTCTTT
CASSLAGQTNTEAFF
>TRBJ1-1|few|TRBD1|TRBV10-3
TGTGCCATCAGTGCCACAGGGGAGTTTGCTGAAGCTTTCTTT
CAISATGEFAEAFF
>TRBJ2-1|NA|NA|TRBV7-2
TGTGCCAGCAGTTCTACGGGGAGCTCCTACAATGAGCAGTTCTTC
CASSSTGSSYNEQFF
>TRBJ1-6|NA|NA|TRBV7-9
TGTGCCAGCAGCTTAGGGCCCGACCGCGGGGGTTCACCCCTCCACTTT
CASSLGPDRGGSPLHF
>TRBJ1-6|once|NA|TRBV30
TGTGCCTGGAGTGTATCCAGGGCAAGTTCTCGGGCCTCACCCCTCCACTTT
CAWSVSRASSRASPLHF
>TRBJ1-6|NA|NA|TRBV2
TGTGCCAGCAGCCAGGGGTACTATAATTCACCCCTCCACTTT
CASSQGYYNSPLHF
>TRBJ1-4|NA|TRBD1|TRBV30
TGTGCCTGGAGTTCAGGGGGAACTAATGAAAAACTGTTTTTT
CAWSSGGTNEKLFF
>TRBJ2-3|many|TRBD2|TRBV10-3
TGTGCCATCAGCCAGCGGGGAAGCACAGATACGCAGTATTTT
CAISQRGSTDTQYF
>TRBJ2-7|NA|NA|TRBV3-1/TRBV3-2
TGTGCCAGCAGCCAAGGAGAAGCTGTGTTAGAGGGTAGCTACGAGCAGTACTTC
CASSQGEAVLEGSYEQYF
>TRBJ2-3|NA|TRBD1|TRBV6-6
TGTGCCAGCAGTCTATGGACAGGGGGGGCAGATACGCAGTATTTT
CASSLWTGGADTQYF